Shown below are 18 T cell receptor beta chains from a single sample sequenced in a study of Graves' ophthalmopathy and Graves' hyperthyroidism. Scientists amplified the TCR beta CDR3 regions from RNA transcripts. The library came from an HTBI-primed first-round RT-PCR and a second-round multiplex PCR. TCRdb itself ran the multiplex PCR reads through MiXCR, one entry per CDR3 protein. The table includes over a million distinct CDR3 sequences, 36% detected once. The specimen sequenced was peripheral blood or thyroid tissue (not recorded which). Receptors were obtained from an adult man with Graves' hyperthyroidism.

As concerns this clonotype: A much larger clone lies one base from this, so it may be a read error. The genes are TRBV10-3 and TRBJ1-1, with a tentative D call TRBD1 (5 bases). The CDR3 contains 11 residues. Germline CDR1 and CDR2: ENHRY and SYGVKD. CDR3 amino acids: CASGGAAEASF. The DNA of the CDR3 is TGTGCCAGCGGAGGGGCGGCCGAAGCTTCCTTT.

A few counts support this clonotype. The CDR3 protein is CASSQVSGNDEQYF. CDR3 bases: TGTGCCAGCAGCCAAGTTAGCGGGAACGACGAGCAGTACTTC. The V gene is TRBV4-2, the J gene TRBJ2-7, with TRBD2 matching 8 bases. The CDR3 is made up of 14 amino acids. Germline CDR1 is LGHNA and CDR2 is YNFKEQ. Trimming took 1 base from V and 5 from J; bases not matched to a gene: 4.

This sequence joins TRBV30 and TRBJ1-6; possibly TRBD1 for D (5 bases). The CDR3 consists of 12 residues. Per germline, CDR1 GTSNPN and CDR2 SVGIG (reference sequence). Deletions cut 4 bases from V and 8 bases from J, with 9 bases between. The CDR3 sequence: CAWTRGDSPLHF. CDR3 nucleotide sequence: TGTGCCTGGACCAGAGGGGATTCACCCCTCCACTTT.

V is TRBV19 and J is TRBJ2-3, with D possibly called TRBD1 or TRBD2 (5 bases each). V lost 6 bases, J lost 7 bases, and 20 bases lay in between. CDR3 length: 15 amino acids. Germline assignment: CDR1 LNHDA and CDR2 SQIVND (reference sequence). The CDR3 spells CASSLEGYQLHTQYF. The CDR3 nucleotides are TGTGCCAGTAGCTTAGAGGGGTATCAGCTACATACGCAGTATTTT.

A single count supports this clonotype. The V call is TRBV6-5, the J call TRBJ2-5; no clear D. The CDR3 extends over 14 amino acids. The V end lost 6 bases, the J end lost 1 base, and 12 bases lay between the germline ends. The V gene's germline CDR1 is MNHEY and CDR2 SVGAGI. The CDR3 DNA follows: TGTGCCAGCAGCCCTGGTAACCTCCAAGAGACCCAGTACTTC. This encodes CASSPGNLQETQYF.

For this clonotype: A much larger clonotype is one base distant, so this may be a read error. The CDR3 here is CASSLGPDTSYEQYF. DNA for the CDR3: TGTGCCAGCAGCTTAGGCCCGGACACCTCCTACGAGCAGTACTTC. The gene calls are TRBV13 and TRBJ2-7; D possibly corresponds to TRBD1 (5 bases). Germline assignment: CDR1 PRHDT and CDR2 FYEKMQ (reference sequence). The CDR3 covers 15 residues. Trimming took off 0 bases at V and 0 bases at J, with 9 bases between the two ends.

In its sample, this clonotype was seen many times. The chain employs TRBV7-8 and TRBJ1-1; D gene unclear. This CDR3 is 15 amino acids long. Germline V gene sequence: CDR1 SGHVS, CDR2 FQNEAQ. Trimming stripped 0 bases from V and 0 bases from J, with 8 bases between. The CDR3 reads CASSLAAGLNTEAFF. For the CDR3, the DNA is TGTGCCAGCAGCTTAGCTGCGGGGTTGAACACTGAAGCTTTCTTT.

V is TRBV5-1 and J is TRBJ2-6; maybe TRBD1 (5 bases). Trimming shortened V by 0 bases and J by 0 bases, and 13 bases separated the two germline ends. The CDR3 has 18 residues. Germline CDR1 is SGHRS and CDR2 is YFSETQ. CDR3 DNA sequence: TGCGCCAGCAGCTTGGAGATATTAAGGGGCTCTGGGGCCAACGTCCTGACTTTC. This gives the protein CASSLEILRGSGANVLTF.

This clonotype showed up many times. V gene TRBV7-9 combines with J gene TRBJ2-5; D assignment may be TRBD1 or TRBD2 (5 bases each). Germline V gene sequence: CDR1 SEHNR, CDR2 FQNEAQ (reference sequence). Trimming took off 4 bases at V and 2 bases at J, with 8 bases between the two ends. The CDR3 runs to 13 residues. The CDR3 loop is CASSWDRQETQYF. CDR3 in DNA: TGTGCCAGCAGCTGGGACCGTCAAGAGACCCAGTACTTC.

V gene TRBV10-1 combines with J gene TRBJ2-5; D is perhaps TRBD1 (6 bases). Germline V gene sequence: CDR1 WNHNN, CDR2 SYGVQD (reference sequence). Trimming stripped 4 bases from V and 7 bases from J, with 10 bases between. This CDR3 contains 12 residues. Here the CDR3 DNA reads TGCGCCAGCAGTGGGGACACCCGGACCCAGTACTTC. Translated: CASSGDTRTQYF.

This clonotype was detected ten times or more. This rearrangement joins TRBV7-8 to TRBJ2-2; the match to TRBD1 covers 12 bases. CDR3 size: 17 residues. The V and J ends lost 5 bases and 2 bases, in that order; junction bases with no gene match: 6. Germline V gene sequence: CDR1 SGHVS, CDR2 FQNEAQ. The CDR3 loop is CASSGPGTGGNTGELFF. The DNA for the CDR3 is TGTGCCAGCAGCGGTCCCGGGACAGGGGGCAACACCGGGGAGCTGTTTTTT.

The rearrangement uses TRBV25-1 and TRBJ2-7; 11 bases line up with TRBD2. With V trimmed by 8 bases and J by 3 bases, 3 bases remained unmatched. CDR1 is MGHDK and CDR2 is SYGVNS in the germline V gene. The CDR3 has 13 residues. The CDR3 protein is CASVAGGHYEQYF. CDR3 DNA sequence: TGTGCCAGCGTAGCGGGAGGGCACTACGAGCAGTACTTC.

The table lists this clonotype with a count of one. The V and J genes are TRBV24-1 and TRBJ2-2; D is perhaps TRBD1 (7 bases). This CDR3 comprises 17 residues. Per germline, CDR1 KGHDR and CDR2 SFDVKD. Trimming shortened V by 3 bases and J by 14 bases, and 27 bases separated the two germline ends. DNA for the CDR3: TGTGCCACCAGTGATAGGCGGGCAGGGGGGTACCCGACTCGACTGTTTTTT. Its protein is CATSDRRAGGYPTRLFF.

This clonotype has a count of ten or more. The chain is built from TRBV20-1 and TRBJ2-5; 7 bases match TRBD2. With 6 bases clipped from V and 1 base from J, the junction kept 8 bases outside the gene matches. This CDR3 has 14 amino acids. In germline, CDR1 is DFQATT, CDR2 SNEGSKA (reference sequence). CDR3: CSAGDYRIQETQYF. DNA of the CDR3: TGCAGTGCCGGGGACTACCGAATCCAAGAGACCCAGTACTTC.

As regards this clonotype: At one end, the junction sequence differs from germline, possibly due to a read error. The chain combines TRBV7-9 with TRBJ1-1; D possibly corresponds to TRBD1 (5 bases). There are 15 residues in the CDR3. From germline, CDR1 is SEHNR and CDR2 FQNEAQ (reference sequence). CDR3 nucleotide sequence: TGTGCCAGCAGCTTAGCAGAGGGGCGTCGCGGTGAATCTTTCTTT. Translation gives CASSLAEGRRGESFF.

Many counts were recorded for this clonotype. J is TRBJ2-5 and V is TRBV10-3; 9 positions match TRBD1. The germline V gene encodes CDR1 ENHRY and CDR2 SYGVKD. There are 14 residues in the CDR3. Trimming cost V 6 bases and J 4 bases; bases outside gene matches: 6. The CDR3 spells CAIRKDRGRETQYF. In DNA, the CDR3 is TGTGCCATCAGGAAGGACAGGGGTAGAGAGACCCAGTACTTC.

This rearrangement joins TRBV9 to TRBJ1-1; TRBD1 matches 7 bases. Germline V gives CDR1 SGDLS, CDR2 YYNGEE. The CDR3 has 14 residues. V lost 3 bases and J lost 5; bases outside the gene matches: 7. CDR3 protein: CASSAYEGATEAFF. The CDR3, as DNA: TGTGCCAGCAGCGCCTACGAGGGGGCGACTGAAGCTTTCTTT.

This clonotype was counted at least ten times. This sequence joins TRBV15 and TRBJ2-7; the D call may be TRBD1 or TRBD2 (5 bases each). Germline values: CDR1 LNHNV, CDR2 YYDKDF (reference sequence). The CDR3 has 17 amino acids. V was cut by 2 bases and J by 0 bases, with 17 bases left in between. The CDR3 nucleotides are TGTGCCACCAGCAGACCGCCGGGGCAGACCTTCTCCTACGAGCAGTACTTC. Protein product: CATSRPPGQTFSYEQYF.